Shown below are 6 T cell receptor beta chains from a single sample sequenced in a study of beta chain features in type 1 diabetes (dated by TCRdb to about 2018). Paper-wide results and their limitations: In all four CD4+ subsets, TCRB CDR3 length was moderately but significantly shorter in type 1 diabetes patients.

The receptor library was made with the immunoSEQ multiplex PCR assay. All of the isolated RNA was reverse transcribed with the High Capacity cDNA Reverse Transcription Kit, so expressed TCRB transcripts were sequenced. TCRdb retrieved this table from immuneACCESS and kept in-frame rearrangements only. Not all clones are present; in checked studies, unresolved V genes account for under half, and no reason is known for the remainder. This sample holds more than 250,000 clones; over 20% were observed only once. In total, the top ten clones hold around 0.028% of the sample. Antigen specificity for these receptors is unknown. Sequencing was done on a sample of naive CD4+ T cells from blood. Read against the paper, the sample's cell subset or site label means: true naive CD4+ T cells. The receptors derive from a woman between 35 and 50 years old with type 1 diabetes.

The V and J genes are TRBV4-2 and TRBJ1-6, with D possibly matching TRBD1 (6 bases). The CDR3 runs 15 residues. Germline assignment: CDR1 LGHNA and CDR2 YNFKEQ. V was pared by 0 bases and J by 10 bases, with 13 bases between. As DNA, the CDR3 is TGTGCCAGCAGCCAAGAAGGGGGAGCCGCCTCACCCCTCCACTTT. Its translation is CASSQEGGAASPLHF.

The V call is TRBV6-5, the J call TRBJ2-3; D call uncertain. With 0 bases removed from V and 6 bases from J, the gap between germline ends came to 13 bases. Germline lookup yields CDR1 MNHEY and CDR2 SVGAGI. This CDR3 spans 15 amino acids. CDR3 in DNA: TGTGCCAGCAGTTACTCGATGCGGCTCGGGGATACGCAGTATTTT. Translation gives CASSYSMRLGDTQYF.

This clone was picked up a small number of times. This CDR3 is CASSGGDTEAFF. DNA for the CDR3: TGTGCCAGCTCCGGGGGGGACACTGAAGCTTTCTTT. The chain uses TRBV9 and TRBJ1-1, with D perhaps TRBD1 (5 bases). Germline CDR1 reads SGDLS; CDR2 reads YYNGEE. Trimming stripped 7 bases from V and 3 bases from J, with 10 bases between. CDR3 size: 12 residues. Full variable domain (missing parts from reference TRBV9 and TRBJ1-1): DSGVTQTPKHLITATGQRVTLRCSPRSGDLSVYWYQQSLDQGLQFLIQYYNGEERAKGNILERFSAQQFPDLHSELNLSSLELGDSALYFCASSGGDTEAFFGQGTRLTVV.

The chain is built from TRBV11-2 and TRBJ2-1, with D possibly TRBD2 on 7 matching bases. CDR1 SGHAT and CDR2 FQNNGV come from the germline V gene. The CDR3 totals 15 residues. Trimming took off 6 bases at V and 3 bases at J, with 15 bases between the two ends. The CDR3 DNA follows: TGTGCCAGCAGAGCAGGGAGGGGGGGCTACAATGAGCAGTTCTTC. This codes for CASRAGRGGYNEQFF.

The rearrangement joins TRBV7-9 to TRBJ1-2, with D possibly being TRBD1 (5 bases). From germline, CDR1 is SEHNR and CDR2 FQNEAQ (reference sequence). The CDR3 runs to 14 residues. Trimming took off 1 base at V and 0 bases at J, with 6 bases between the two ends. The CDR3 nucleotides are TGTGCCAGCAGCTTAGTGACAGCTAACTATGGCTACACCTTC. It codes for CASSLVTANYGYTF.

This clone was counted only a few times. The chain combines TRBV9 with TRBJ1-1; D is perhaps TRBD1 (6 bases). This CDR3 has 13 residues. The germline CDR1 and CDR2 sequences are SGDLS and YYNGEE. Trimming took 4 bases from V and 8 from J, leaving 15 bases between them. Written as DNA, the CDR3 is TGTGCCAGCAGCCCCTCGGGACACCAAGAAGCTTTCTTT. Its translation: CASSPSGHQEAFF.